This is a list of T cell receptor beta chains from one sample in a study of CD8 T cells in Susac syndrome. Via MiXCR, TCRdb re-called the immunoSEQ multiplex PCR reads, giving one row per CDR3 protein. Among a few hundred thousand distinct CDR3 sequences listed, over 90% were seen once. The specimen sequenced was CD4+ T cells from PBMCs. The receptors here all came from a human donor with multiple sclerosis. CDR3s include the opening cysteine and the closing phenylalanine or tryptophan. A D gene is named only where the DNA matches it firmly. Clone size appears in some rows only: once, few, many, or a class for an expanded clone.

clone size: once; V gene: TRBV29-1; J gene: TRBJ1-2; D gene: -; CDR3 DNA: TGCAGCGTTGAAGGTGCGGGGGCGGGCTATGGCTACACCTTC; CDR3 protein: CSVEGAGAGYGYTF
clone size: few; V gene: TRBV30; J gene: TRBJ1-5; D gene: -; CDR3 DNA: TGTGCCTGGAGTGTATTGGGGGCCAATCAGCCCCAGCATTTT; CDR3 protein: CAWSVLGANQPQHF
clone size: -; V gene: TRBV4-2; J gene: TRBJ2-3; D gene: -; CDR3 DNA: TGTGCCAGCAGCCAAGATTTCGTCTACACGACCACAGATACGCAGTATTTT; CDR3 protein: CASSQDFVYTTTDTQYF
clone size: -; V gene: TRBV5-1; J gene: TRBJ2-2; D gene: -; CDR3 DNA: TGCGCCAGCAGCTTGGAGGTCCCCACCGGGGAGCTGTTTTTT; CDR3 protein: CASSLEVPTGELFF
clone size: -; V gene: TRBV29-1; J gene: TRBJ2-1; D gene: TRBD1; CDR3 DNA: TGCAGCGTTCAACAGGGGAGAAATGAGCAGTTCTTC; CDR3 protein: CSVQQGRNEQFF
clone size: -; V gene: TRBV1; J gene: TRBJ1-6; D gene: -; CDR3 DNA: TGCACCAGTCCCTGGCGGTCACCCCTCCACTTT; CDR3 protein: CTSPWRSPLHF
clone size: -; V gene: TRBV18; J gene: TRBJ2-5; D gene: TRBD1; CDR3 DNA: TGTGCCAGCTCACCACGACAGGGGCGAGAGACCCAGTACTTC; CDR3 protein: CASSPRQGRETQYF
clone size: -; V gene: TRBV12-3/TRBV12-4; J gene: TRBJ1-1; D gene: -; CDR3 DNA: TGTGCCAGCAGTTTAGGAGTAGCTTTCTTT; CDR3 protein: CASSLGVAFF
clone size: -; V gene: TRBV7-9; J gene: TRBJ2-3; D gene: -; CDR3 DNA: TGTGCCAGCAGTTTAGGAGAGAATACGCAGTATTTT; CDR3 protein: CASSLGENTQYF
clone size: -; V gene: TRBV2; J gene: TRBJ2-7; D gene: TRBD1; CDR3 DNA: TGTGCCAGCAGTGAAGGGACAGGGGGACTCGAGCAGTACTTC; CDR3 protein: CASSEGTGGLEQYF
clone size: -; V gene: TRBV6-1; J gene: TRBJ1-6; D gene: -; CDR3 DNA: TGTGCCAGCACCCGGCGATCATCTCAGGGACATTCACCCCTCCACTTT; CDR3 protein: CASTRRSSQGHSPLHF
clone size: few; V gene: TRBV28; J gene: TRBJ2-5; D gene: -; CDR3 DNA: TGTGCCAGCGAGGGGGAGACCCAGTACTTC; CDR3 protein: CASEGETQYF
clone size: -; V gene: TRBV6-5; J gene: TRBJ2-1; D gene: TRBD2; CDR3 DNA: TGTGCCAGCAGTTACATGGGGGGGAAAGGGAATGAGCAGTTCTTC; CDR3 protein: CASSYMGGKGNEQFF
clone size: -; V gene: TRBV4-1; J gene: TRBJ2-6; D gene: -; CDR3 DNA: TGCGCCAGCAGCCAAGCCACTGTCGTCAGCTCTGGGGCCAACGTCCTGACTTTC; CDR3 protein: CASSQATVVSSGANVLTF
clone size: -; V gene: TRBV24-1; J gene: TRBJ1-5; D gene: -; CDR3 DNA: TGTGCCACCAGTGGGGGTGGCGGCCAGCCCCAGCATTTT; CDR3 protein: CATSGGGGQPQHF
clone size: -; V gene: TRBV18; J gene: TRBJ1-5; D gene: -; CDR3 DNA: TGTGCCAGCTCATCGACCCGGGCGGAGCCCCAGCATTTT; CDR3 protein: CASSSTRAEPQHF
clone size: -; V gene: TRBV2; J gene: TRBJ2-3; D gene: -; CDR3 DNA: TGTGCCAGCAGTGAACGGCGTGCTAGCACAGATACGCAGTATTTT; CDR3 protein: CASSERRASTDTQYF
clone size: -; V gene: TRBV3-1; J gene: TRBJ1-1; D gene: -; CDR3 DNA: TGTGCCAGCAGCAGGGGGTATGAAGCTTTCTTT; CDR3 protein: CASSRGYEAFF
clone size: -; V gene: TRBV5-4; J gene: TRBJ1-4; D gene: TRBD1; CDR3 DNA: TGTGCCAGCAGCCCGGGGACAGGGCCAACCCATGAAAAACTGTTTTTT; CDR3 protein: CASSPGTGPTHEKLFF
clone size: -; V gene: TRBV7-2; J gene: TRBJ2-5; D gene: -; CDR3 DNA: TGTGCCAGCAGCTTACTAGGGGTCGGAGGAGAGACCCAGTACTTC; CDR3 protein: CASSLLGVGGETQYF
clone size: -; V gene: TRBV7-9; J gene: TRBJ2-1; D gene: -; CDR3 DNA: TGTGCCAGCAGCTTAGGCGGGGCCCCGCTCAGTGAGCAGTTCTTC; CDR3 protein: CASSLGGAPLSEQFF
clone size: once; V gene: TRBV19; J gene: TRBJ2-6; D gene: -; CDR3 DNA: TGTGCCAGTAGTATGTTGGAGGCAGTAGCTGGGGCCAACGTCCTGACTTTC; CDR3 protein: CASSMLEAVAGANVLTF